A single sample gave rise to the 29 T cell receptor beta chains below, sequenced in a study of blood T cell repertoires in COVID-19. Generated by immunoSEQ multiplex PCR, the TCRdb table keeps only in-frame clones and is missing some. The sample holds a few hundred thousand clones, approximately 82% seen once. The sample taken for sequencing was PBMCs or T cells enriched from blood (not recorded which). The receptors were gathered from a man aged 35 to 55 who had recovered from COVID-19.

The chain combines TRBV6-4 with TRBJ2-2; weak D call: TRBD1 (6 bases). V was trimmed by 2 bases and J by 2 bases, leaving 9 bases between them. The germline CDR1 and CDR2 sequences are MRHNA and SNTAGT. This CDR3 region has 15 residues. The CDR3 DNA sequence: TGTGCCAGCAGTGACAAGGGGACAAACACCGGGGAGCTGTTTTTT. Translated, it gives CASSDKGTNTGELFF.

V gene TRBV29-1 combines with J gene TRBJ2-1; 11 bases are shared with TRBD1. V dropped 1 base and J dropped 9; count of bases not matched to a gene: 20. In germline, CDR1 is SQVTM, CDR2 ANQGSEA. CDR3 length: 19 amino acids. Here the CDR3 DNA reads TGCAGCGTTGAAGGGCGGACAGGGGGCCTCCCAATCCCGATCGGTGAGCAGTTCTTC. Translation gives CSVEGRTGGLPIPIGEQFF.

V is TRBV5-4 and J is TRBJ2-2; 10 bases match TRBD1. CDR3 size: 16 residues. Germline lookup yields CDR1 SGHNT and CDR2 YYREEE (reference sequence). V lost 4 bases, J lost 8 bases, and 11 bases stayed unmatched. CDR3 DNA: TGTGCCAGCAGCCCCCGCTCCGGGACAGGGGTTGGGGAGCTGTTTTTT. This encodes CASSPRSGTGVGELFF.

J is TRBJ2-7 and V is TRBV6-5, with a tentative D call TRBD2 (7 bases). Between the trimmed V and J ends, which lost 6 bases and 3 bases, there was a span of 15 bases. The CDR3 consists of 14 residues. Germline values: CDR1 MNHEY, CDR2 SVGAGI. CDR3 in amino acids: CASRGGQGHYEQYF. CDR3 nucleotide sequence: TGTGCCAGCAGGGGGGGGCAGGGTCACTACGAGCAGTACTTC.

A few counts support this clone. CDR3 DNA: TGCGCCAGCAAATCACAGGGTAGTAATTCACCCCTCCACTTT. Encoded protein: CASKSQGSNSPLHF. The chain uses TRBV5-1 and TRBJ1-6; the D gene is possibly TRBD1 (6 bases). CDR3 length: 14 residues. CDR1 is SGHRS, CDR2 YFSETQ, per germline. V lost 6 bases and J lost 6, with 13 bases in between. The variable domain in full, with the rest retrieved from reference TRBV5-1 and TRBJ1-6, is KAGVTQTPRYLIKTRGQQVTLSCSPISGHRSVSWYQQTPGQGLQFLFEYFSETQRNKGNFPGRFSGRQFSNSRSEMNVSTLELGDSALYLCASKSQGSNSPLHFGNGTRLTVT.

The table lists this clone with a few counts. The chain employs TRBV19 and TRBJ2-6; TRBD2 matches 11 bases. The germline CDR1 and CDR2 sequences are LNHDA and SQIVND (reference sequence). V was clipped by 5 bases and J by 1 base; unmatched bases: 4. The CDR3 has 17 residues. CDR3 in amino acids: CASSWGLAESGANVLTF. The CDR3 bases are TGTGCCAGTAGTTGGGGACTAGCGGAGTCTGGGGCCAACGTCCTGACTTTC.

The chain has TRBV27 and TRBJ2-3; D is unclear. Germline assignment: CDR1 MNHEY and CDR2 SMNVEV (reference sequence). The V gene lost 7 bases and the J gene lost 4 bases, with 12 bases spanning the gap. The CDR3 sequence is 13 residues long. The CDR3 protein is CASTSGRPDTQYF. CDR3 DNA sequence: TGTGCCAGCACATCAGGCAGGCCAGATACGCAGTATTTT.

This sequence joins TRBV7-9 and TRBJ2-7; TRBD2 aligns across 11 bases. The V and J ends lost 0 bases and 4 bases, in that order; junction bases with no gene match: 5. CDR3 length equals 16 residues. Germline assignment: CDR1 SEHNR and CDR2 FQNEAQ (reference sequence). CDR3 coding DNA: TGTGCCAGCAGCTTAGCGGGACTAGCGGAGGGGTACGAGCAGTACTTC. Translation gives CASSLAGLAEGYEQYF.

The V and J genes are TRBV18 and TRBJ2-3; TRBD2 matches 10 bases. The CDR3 runs to 16 residues. CDR1 is KGHSH, CDR2 LQKENI, per germline. V gave up 3 bases and J gave up 4 bases; unmatched junction bases: 7. CDR3 nucleotides: TGTGCCAGCTCACCCCTTCTAGCGGGAGCGGCAGATACGCAGTATTTT. Residues: CASSPLLAGAADTQYF.

This clone was seen only once. The CDR3 coding sequence is TGTGCCAGCAGCGTGAGGGACTCTGGGGCCAACGTCCTGACTTTC. This encodes CASSVRDSGANVLTF. The J gene is TRBJ2-6, the V gene TRBV9, with D perhaps TRBD2 (5 bases). Germline CDR1 SGDLS, CDR2 YYNGEE. The V end lost 2 bases, the J end lost 0 bases, and 6 bases lay between the germline ends. The CDR3 has 15 amino acids.

This clone was picked up a small number of times. The junction departs from germline at one end; a sequencing error may be responsible. V usage is TRBV7-9 and J usage is TRBJ1-2; D is undetermined. CDR1 and CDR2 from the germline V gene are SEHNR and FQNEAQ (reference sequence). The CDR3 is made up of 13 amino acids. CDR3 in amino acids: CASSADPDTFLHF. The CDR3, as DNA: TGTGCCAGCAGCGCCGACCCCGACACTTTTCTTCACTTC.

The rearrangement links TRBV5-4 to TRBJ2-1; 9 bases line up with TRBD1. V was pared by 4 bases and J by 8 bases, with 4 bases of the junction left unmatched. CDR3 length: 13 residues. Germline lookup yields CDR1 SGHNT and CDR2 YYREEE (reference sequence). The CDR3 spells CASSATGGDEQFF. Here the CDR3 DNA reads TGTGCCAGCAGCGCCACAGGGGGCGATGAGCAGTTCTTC. Full variable domain (outside the CDR3, taken from reference TRBV5-4 and TRBJ2-1): ETGVTQSPTHLIKTRGQQVTLRCSSQSGHNTVSWYQQALGQGPQFIFQYYREEENGRGNFPPRFSGLQFPNYSSELNVNALELDDSALYLCASSATGGDEQFFGPGTRLTVL.

V is TRBV29-1 and J is TRBJ1-2; 11 bases map to TRBD1. V gave up 1 base and J gave up 8 bases; unmatched junction bases: 0. The CDR3 is 12 amino acids. Germline V gene data show CDR1 as SQVTM and CDR2 as ANQGSEA. CDR3 protein: CSVEGTGGGYTF. CDR3 nucleotide sequence: TGCAGCGTTGAAGGGACAGGGGGCGGCTACACCTTC.

The chain couples TRBV4-2 to TRBJ2-7; 7 bases line up with TRBD2. The CDR3 covers 16 residues. Germline CDR1 LGHNA, CDR2 YNFKEQ. The junction had 9 bases not matched to a gene; V was cut back by 2 bases and J by 2 bases. The CDR3 protein is CASSQYHSGLPYEQYF. CDR3 in DNA: TGTGCCAGCAGCCAATATCATAGCGGGCTACCCTACGAGCAGTACTTC.

This clone was counted a single time. The rearrangement uses TRBV6-5 and TRBJ1-4, with TRBD1 matching 11 bases. Germline V lookup: CDR1 MNHEY, CDR2 SVGAGI. The CDR3 is 14 residues long. V shed 7 bases, J shed 10 bases, and the junction held 8 bases outside the gene matches. This chain's CDR3 is CASINTGTGGKLFF. The CDR3 bases are TGTGCCAGCATCAACACCGGGACAGGGGGAAAACTGTTTTTT.

This chain connects TRBV30 to TRBJ2-6; 9 bases align to TRBD1. CDR1 is GTSNPN and CDR2 is SVGIG in the germline V gene (reference sequence). J lost 0 bases, V lost 8 bases, and 5 bases had no gene match. The CDR3 totals 15 residues. The CDR3 spells CALGTGISGANVLTF. The CDR3 DNA reads as TGTGCCCTCGGGACAGGGATCTCTGGGGCCAACGTCCTGACTTTC.

The rearrangement joins TRBV4-3 to TRBJ1-2; D is unclear. The germline CDR1 and CDR2 sequences are LGHNA and YSLEER. The CDR3 runs to 15 residues. V lost 0 bases and J lost 0, with 8 bases in between. This chain's CDR3 is CASSQEESSNYGYTF. CDR3 nucleotides: TGCGCCAGCAGCCAAGAAGAGTCTTCTAACTATGGCTACACCTTC.

The chain joins TRBV28 to TRBJ1-2; D perhaps matches TRBD1 (6 bases). V lost 3 bases and J 6 bases, leaving 17 bases between the germline ends. This CDR3 has 15 amino acids. The germline gives CDR1 MDHEN, CDR2 SYDVKM. CDR3 amino acids: CASSFGPDRRDGYTF. The CDR3, as DNA: TGTGCCAGCAGTTTCGGGCCCGACAGGCGGGATGGCTACACCTTC.

This clone came up once. The chain is built from TRBV2 and TRBJ1-4; 7 nucleotides line up with TRBD1. CDR3 length: 14 residues. Per the germline V gene, CDR1 is SNHLY and CDR2 is FYNNEI. The V and J ends lost 4 bases and 5 bases, in that order; junction bases with no gene match: 4. Here the CDR3 DNA reads TGTGCCAGCAGTGTCCGGGACAGCAATGAAAAACTGTTTTTT. Translating gives CASSVRDSNEKLFF.

This chain uses TRBV30 with TRBJ1-2; no firm D call. V dropped 8 bases and J dropped 2 bases, with 9 bases sitting between them. Looked up from germline, CDR1 is GTSNPN and CDR2 is SVGIG (reference sequence). The CDR3 is 11 amino acids. CDR3 coding DNA: TGTGCCCTGGAGGAAAACTATGGCTACACCTTC. Translating gives CALEENYGYTF. Supplemented by reference TRBV30 and TRBJ1-2, the full variable domain reads SQTIHQWPATLVQPVGSPLSLECTVEGTSNPNLYWYRQAAGRGLQLLFYSVGIGQISSEVPQNLSASRPQDRQFILSSKKLLLSDSGFYLCALEENYGYTFGSGTRLTVV.

The chain recombines TRBV7-3 with TRBJ2-1; D might be TRBD2 (6 bases). V was cut by 5 bases and J by 9 bases, with 23 bases left in between. This CDR3 has 16 amino acids. CDR1 is SGHTA and CDR2 is FQGTGA in the germline V gene. CDR3 nucleotide sequence: TGTGCCAGCAGCCCCTTAGTGGGAGGCCTCGGTGCTGAGCAGTTCTTC. Translation: CASSPLVGGLGAEQFF.

The chain links TRBV9 to TRBJ1-1, with TRBD1 matching 10 bases. Germline V gene sequence: CDR1 SGDLS, CDR2 YYNGEE. V shed 3 bases, J shed 3 bases, and the junction held 2 bases outside the gene matches. CDR3 size: 14 residues. CDR3 in amino acids: CASSGDRGDTEAFF. CDR3 sequence (DNA): TGTGCCAGCAGCGGGGACAGGGGAGACACTGAAGCTTTCTTT.

The V call is TRBV7-9, the J call TRBJ1-2; no firm D call. Germline V gene sequence: CDR1 SEHNR, CDR2 FQNEAQ (reference sequence). V lost 4 bases and J 4 bases, leaving 4 bases between the germline ends. This CDR3 comprises 11 residues. CDR3 residues: CASSSSYGYTF. CDR3 in DNA: TGTGCCAGCAGCTCGAGCTATGGCTACACCTTC.

As DNA, the CDR3 is TGTGCCAGCAGTGGACAGGGTTCCTACAATGAGCAGTTCTTC. The encoded protein is CASSGQGSYNEQFF. The chain uses TRBV5-4 and TRBJ2-1, with 8 bases lining up with TRBD1. With V trimmed by 5 bases and J by 1 base, 2 bases remained unmatched. The germline CDR1 and CDR2 sequences are SGHNT and YYREEE (reference sequence). CDR3 length: 14 amino acids.

The rearrangement links TRBV2 to TRBJ1-6; TRBD1 matches at 7 bases. From germline, CDR1 is SNHLY and CDR2 FYNNEI. This CDR3 has 13 residues. V was clipped by 6 bases and J by 10 bases; unmatched bases: 6. For the CDR3, the DNA is TGTGCCAGCAGACTCAGGGGGGACTCACCCCTCCACTTT. This sequence encodes CASRLRGDSPLHF. The complete variable domain, with remaining parts taken from reference TRBV2 and TRBJ1-6, reads EPEVTQTPSHQVTQMGQEVILRCVPISNHLYFYWYRQILGQKVEFLVSFYNNEISEKSEIFDDQFSVERPDGSNFTLKIRSTKLEDSAMYFCASRLRGDSPLHFGNGTRLTVT.

The chain couples TRBV6-5 to TRBJ1-1; D unclear. V shed 9 bases and J shed 3 bases, with 8 bases lying between them. The CDR3 sequence is 11 residues long. Per the germline V gene, CDR1 is MNHEY and CDR2 is SVGAGI. The DNA for the CDR3 is TGTGCCAGTACCGGGGACACTGAAGCTTTCTTT. Its protein is CASTGDTEAFF.

This rearrangement joins TRBV5-4 to TRBJ1-4; the match to TRBD1 covers 8 bases. The germline V gene has CDR1 SGHNT and CDR2 YYREEE (reference sequence). Germline trimming cut 4 bases from V and 1 base from J; bases unmatched to any gene: 3. The CDR3 runs to 15 residues. DNA of the CDR3: TGTGCCAGCAGCAATGGACAGGGAACTAATGAAAAACTGTTTTTT. This codes for CASSNGQGTNEKLFF.

The CDR3 DNA follows: TGTGCCAGCAGCAAGGACAGGAACACTGAAGCTTTCTTT. This gives the protein CASSKDRNTEAFF. The V gene is TRBV5-4, the J gene TRBJ1-1; D possibly corresponds to TRBD1 (6 bases). The CDR3 runs 13 residues. V lost 4 bases, J lost 1 base, and 8 bases lay in between. Germline-derived CDR1 and CDR2 are SGHNT and YYREEE (reference sequence).

The chain links TRBV20-1 to TRBJ2-7, with D tentatively TRBD1 (5 bases). V was clipped by 3 bases and J by 4 bases, with 10 bases between them. CDR3 length: 12 residues. Looked up from germline, CDR1 is DFQATT and CDR2 is SNEGSKA (reference sequence). CDR3 DNA sequence: TGCAGTGCTAGTCAAGGGGCATACGAGCAGTACTTC. Translation gives CSASQGAYEQYF.